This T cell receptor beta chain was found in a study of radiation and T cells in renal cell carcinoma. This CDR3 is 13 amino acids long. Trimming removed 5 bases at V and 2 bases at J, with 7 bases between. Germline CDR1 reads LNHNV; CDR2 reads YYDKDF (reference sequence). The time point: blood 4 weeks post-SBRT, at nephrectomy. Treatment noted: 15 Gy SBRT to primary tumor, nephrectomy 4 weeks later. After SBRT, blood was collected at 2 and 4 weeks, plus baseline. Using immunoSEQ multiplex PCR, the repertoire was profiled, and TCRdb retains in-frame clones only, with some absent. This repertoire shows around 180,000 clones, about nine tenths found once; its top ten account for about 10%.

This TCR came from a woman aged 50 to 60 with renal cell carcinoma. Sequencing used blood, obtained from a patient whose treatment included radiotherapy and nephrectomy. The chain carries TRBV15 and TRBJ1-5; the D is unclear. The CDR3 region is CATSVRRNQPQHF. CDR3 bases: TGTGCCACCAGCGTCAGGCGCAATCAGCCCCAGCATTTT.